What follows are 15 T cell receptor beta chains derived from one specimen sequenced in a study of blood T cell repertoires in COVID-19. Method: immunoSEQ multiplex PCR; TCRdb's copy keeps in-frame clones and lacks some. The data show 50,000 to 75,000 clones, roughly 90% seen once. Sequenced input: peripheral blood. These receptors all stem from a woman aged 50 to 60 with active or convalescent COVID-19.

The V call is TRBV29-1, the J call TRBJ2-1; 7 bases fit TRBD2. The V and J ends lost 8 bases and 1 base, in that order; junction bases with no gene match: 8. Germline V gives CDR1 SQVTM, CDR2 ANQGSEA. This CDR3 is 14 amino acids long. DNA of the CDR3: TGCAGCACTCAGACTAGCAAGTCCTACAATGAGCAGTTCTTC. This gives the protein CSTQTSKSYNEQFF.

The chain recombines TRBV19 with TRBJ1-5; D call uncertain. The germline V and J ends were trimmed by 3 bases and 5 bases, with 8 bases remaining between them. This CDR3 spans 13 amino acids. Germline values: CDR1 LNHDA, CDR2 SQIVND (reference sequence). CDR3 in DNA: TGTGCCAGTAGTATGTCGCCAGATCAGCCCCAGCATTTT. Translating gives CASSMSPDQPQHF.

This chain links TRBV2 with TRBJ1-1; tentatively, D is TRBD1 (6 bases). The germline V gene encodes CDR1 SNHLY and CDR2 FYNNEI. V shed 4 bases and J shed 1 base, with 7 bases lying between them. CDR3 length: 13 amino acids. This chain's CDR3 is CASSGRGNTEAFF. Here the CDR3 DNA reads TGTGCCAGCAGTGGCAGGGGGAACACTGAAGCTTTCTTT.

V and J are TRBV18 and TRBJ1-1; no clear D. Per germline, CDR1 KGHSH and CDR2 LQKENI. The V end lost 2 bases, the J end lost 0 bases, and 10 bases lay between the germline ends. The CDR3 has 15 residues. The CDR3, as DNA: TGTGCCAGCTCACCAACGAACAGATTGAACACTGAAGCTTTCTTT. Encoded protein: CASSPTNRLNTEAFF.

The chain has TRBV12-5 and TRBJ1-1; TRBD1 is a possible D gene (6 bases). Germline V gene data show CDR1 as LGHNT and CDR2 as FRNRAP. The CDR3 loop spans 13 amino acids. V was shortened by 5 bases and J by 11 bases, with 18 bases between the two germline ends. CDR3 DNA sequence: TGTGCTAGTGGTAAGACAGGTTCTCCTAACGCTTTCTTT. Its translation is CASGKTGSPNAFF.

V gene TRBV6-4 combines with J gene TRBJ2-2; TRBD2 aligns across 9 bases. The CDR3 covers 14 residues. Germline loops: CDR1 MRHNA, CDR2 SNTAGT. J lost 7 bases, V lost 0 bases, and 0 bases had no gene match. The CDR3: CASSDSSGSGELFF. The CDR3 nucleotides read TGTGCCAGCAGTGACTCTAGCGGGAGCGGGGAGCTGTTTTTT.

The chain joins TRBV10-3 to TRBJ2-1; maybe TRBD2 (5 bases). Trimming left V 4 bases short and J 5 bases short, with 12 bases between. Per the germline V gene, CDR1 is ENHRY and CDR2 is SYGVKD. This CDR3 region has 14 residues. CDR3 sequence (DNA): TGTGCCATCAGTGTTGGGGAGCGAAACAATGAGCAGTTCTTC. Its protein is CAISVGERNNEQFF.

This clone was observed once. This chain joins TRBV7-3 and TRBJ1-1; D not certain. Looked up from germline, CDR1 is SGHTA and CDR2 is FQGTGA. CDR3 length: 13 residues. The V gene lost 8 bases and the J gene lost 7 bases, with 17 bases spanning the gap. CDR3 loop: CASAKQARNEAFF. The CDR3 DNA reads TGTGCCAGCGCCAAGCAGGCTCGAAATGAAGCTTTCTTT.

This CDR3 is CAVHFSETGELFF. For the CDR3, the DNA is TGTGCCGTACACTTTAGTGAGACTGGGGAGCTGTTTTTT. The V and J genes are TRBV2 and TRBJ2-2; D call uncertain. V shed 11 bases and J shed 8 bases, with 18 bases lying between them. CDR1 and CDR2 from the germline V gene are SNHLY and FYNNEI. This CDR3 comprises 13 residues.

The chain recombines TRBV5-1 with TRBJ2-7, with D possibly matching TRBD1 (10 bases). Germline V gives CDR1 SGHRS, CDR2 YFSETQ. This CDR3 has 18 amino acids. Deletions cut 4 bases from V and 2 bases from J, with 25 bases between. The CDR3 is CASSADRGDGGRAYEQYF. Written as DNA, the CDR3 is TGCGCCAGCAGCGCGGACAGGGGGGACGGCGGGAGGGCCTACGAGCAGTACTTC.

The CDR3 region has the DNA TGTGCCAGCAGCGGGAAAACAGGGGAACCTGCCTACGAGCAGTACTTC. Protein sequence: CASSGKTGEPAYEQYF. This chain links TRBV9 with TRBJ2-7, with 7 bases that match TRBD1. Germline trimming cut 3 bases from V and 2 bases from J; bases unmatched to any gene: 11. Germline V gene sequence: CDR1 SGDLS, CDR2 YYNGEE. This CDR3 comprises 16 residues.

The genes are TRBV6-5 and TRBJ2-7, with a tentative D call TRBD2 (6 bases). The CDR3 spans 12 residues. With 6 bases removed from V and 4 bases from J, the gap between germline ends came to 10 bases. The germline V gene encodes CDR1 MNHEY and CDR2 SVGAGI. CDR3 residues: CASRGGGYEQYF. CDR3 in DNA: TGTGCCAGCAGGGGGGGAGGATACGAGCAGTACTTC.

V gene TRBV5-1 combines with J gene TRBJ2-7; a weak D match, TRBD2 (6 bases). V lost 7 bases and J lost 4, with 15 bases in between. The V gene's germline CDR1 is SGHRS and CDR2 YFSETQ. This CDR3 comprises 13 residues. The DNA of the CDR3 is TGCGCCAGCGGAGTGACTAGATTATACGAGCAGTACTTC. It specifies CASGVTRLYEQYF.

The chain combines TRBV6-5 with TRBJ2-3; D is perhaps TRBD1 (5 bases). The CDR3 has 15 residues. Trimming left V 6 bases short and J 4 bases short, with 17 bases between. Per the germline V gene, CDR1 is MNHEY and CDR2 is SVGAGI. CDR3 bases: TGTGCCAGCAGACTTAGGGGCAGTGGCGCAGATACGCAGTATTTT. Translated: CASRLRGSGADTQYF.

The chain employs TRBV9 and TRBJ2-3; TRBD2 might be the D (5 bases). The CDR3 runs to 15 residues. V lost 0 bases and J lost 1, with 9 bases in between. Germline V gives CDR1 SGDLS, CDR2 YYNGEE. Written as DNA, the CDR3 is TGTGCCAGCAGCGTAGTGGGAGTTGGCACAGATACGCAGTATTTT. Its protein is CASSVVGVGTDTQYF. Supplemented by reference TRBV9 and TRBJ2-3, the full variable domain reads DSGVTQTPKHLITATGQRVTLRCSPRSGDLSVYWYQQSLDQGLQFLIQYYNGEERAKGNILERFSAQQFPDLHSELNLSSLELGDSALYFCASSVVGVGTDTQYFGPGTRLTVL.